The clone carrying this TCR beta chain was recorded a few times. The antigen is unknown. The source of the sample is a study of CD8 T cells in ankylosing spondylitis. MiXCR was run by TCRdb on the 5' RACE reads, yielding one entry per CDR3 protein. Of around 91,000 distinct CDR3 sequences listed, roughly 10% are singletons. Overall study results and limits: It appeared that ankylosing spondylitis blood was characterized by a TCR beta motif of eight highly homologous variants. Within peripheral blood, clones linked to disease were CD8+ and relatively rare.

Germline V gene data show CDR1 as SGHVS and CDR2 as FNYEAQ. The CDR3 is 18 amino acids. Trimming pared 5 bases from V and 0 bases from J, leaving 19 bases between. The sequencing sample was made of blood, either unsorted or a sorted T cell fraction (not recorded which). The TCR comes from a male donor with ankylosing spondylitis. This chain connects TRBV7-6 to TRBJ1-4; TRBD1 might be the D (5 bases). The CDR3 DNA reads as TGTGCCAGCAGCGTATACGGGACGGTCAAAGCAACTAATGAAAAACTGTTTTTT. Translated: CASSVYGTVKATNEKLFF.